The text below deals with one TCR beta chain. Its antigen remains unidentified. CDR1 and CDR2 from the germline V gene are ENHRY and SYGVKD. The J segment lost 1 base and the V segment lost 6 bases, leaving 6 bases of the junction unmatched. This CDR3 spans 14 amino acids. These data belong to a study of CD4 T cells in relation to SARS-CoV-2 and coronaviruses. In the study overall: The restricting HLA molecule for shared crossreactive spike epitopes was mapped.

The repertoire was sequenced with immunoSEQ multiplex PCR; TCRdb's copy has only in-frame clones and lacks some. The table includes around 35,000 clones, approximately 85% detected once. The study, taken as a whole, reports: SARS-CoV-2-driven expansion was significantly weaker in crossreactive than monoreactive clones. Pre-pandemic and post-infection samples never came from the same donor. The cross-reactivity analysis covered only spike protein, not other viral proteins.

The rearrangement joins TRBV10-3 to TRBJ2-7; 7 nucleotides agree with TRBD1. The source material was memory CD4+ T cells from PBMCs. This sequence originates from an adult with COVID-19. The CDR3 nucleotides read TGTGCCATCAGCCAGACAGGGAAATCCTACGAGCAGTACTTC. Protein: CAISQTGKSYEQYF.